Each of the 15 T cell receptor beta chains below was sequenced from the same sample in a study of cytomegalovirus exposure and HLA in healthy donors (dated by TCRdb to about 2017). The library was built by means of the immunoSEQ multiplex PCR assay. For the multiplex PCR, a mixture combining 60 forward primers for TCR Vbeta segments and 13 reverse primers for TCR Jbeta segments was used. The source is immuneACCESS, and TCRdb retained only in-frame sequences with V and J called. Part of the clones is not carried over; for the studies checked, unresolved V genes explain less than half of this, and the remainder is unexplained. The sample table holds 150,000 to 200,000 clones, of which about 75% were seen once. Jointly, the top ten make up over 2% of the sample. The sequencing sample was made of PBMCs. The receptors come from a female donor in good health and CMV-seronegative.

V is TRBV19 and J is TRBJ2-7; D is perhaps TRBD1 (5 bases). The CDR3 totals 14 residues. Trimming stripped 1 base from V and 3 bases from J, with 10 bases between. The germline gives CDR1 LNHDA, CDR2 SQIVND (reference sequence). The CDR3 DNA is TGTGCCAGTAGTATAGGAACAGGAGACTACGAGCAGTACTTC. Its translation: CASSIGTGDYEQYF. Supplemented by reference TRBV19 and TRBJ2-7, the full variable domain reads DGGITQSPKYLFRKEGQNVTLSCEQNLNHDAMYWYRQDPGQGLRLIYYSQIVNDFQKGDIAEGYSVSREKKESFPLTVTSAQKNPTAFYLCASSIGTGDYEQYFGPGTRLTVT.

The V and J genes are TRBV28 and TRBJ1-3; D call uncertain. CDR3 length: 12 amino acids. Germline V CDR1 and CDR2: MDHEN, SYDVKM. Trimming took off 4 bases at V and 4 bases at J, with 5 bases between the two ends. The CDR3 nucleotides are TGTGCCAGCAGTTCCCTCGGAAACACCATATATTTT. Its protein product is CASSSLGNTIYF.

V is TRBV5-1 and J is TRBJ2-5; D gene uncertain. CDR3 length: 14 residues. With 0 bases removed from V and 0 bases from J, the gap between germline ends came to 6 bases. Germline assignment: CDR1 SGHRS and CDR2 YFSETQ. The CDR3 DNA reads TGCGCCAGCAGCTTGGTGGCCTACCAAGAGACCCAGTACTTC. It is translated as CASSLVAYQETQYF.

The chain's CDR3 is CASSPDRGRVGYTF. The CDR3 nucleotides are TGTGCCAGCAGCCCAGACAGGGGGCGAGTTGGCTACACCTTC. The chain couples TRBV5-5 to TRBJ1-2; 10 bases align to TRBD1. V dropped 4 bases and J dropped 7; count of bases not matched to a gene: 7. The CDR3 sequence is 14 residues long. Germline values: CDR1 SGHKS, CDR2 YYEKEE (reference sequence).

V is TRBV6-5 and J is TRBJ1-1; D remains unclear. Germline V gene lookup returns CDR1 MNHEY and CDR2 SVGAGI. Deletions cut 6 bases from V and 4 bases from J, with 18 bases between. The CDR3 is made up of 15 amino acids. CDR3 DNA sequence: TGTGCCAGCAGCCCATCATCCCCGAGGGCCACTGAAGCTTTCTTT. Translation gives CASSPSSPRATEAFF.

The chain is built from TRBV4-1 and TRBJ2-3, with 7 bases aligning to TRBD1. Germline values: CDR1 MGHRA, CDR2 YSYEKL. J lost 10 bases, V lost 0 bases, and 4 bases had no gene match. This CDR3 region has 13 residues. As DNA, the CDR3 is TGCGCCAGCAGCCAAGATAGGGGGCCAGCGCAGTATTTT. This gives the protein CASSQDRGPAQYF.

This clone was observed once. In DNA form, the CDR3 reads TGCAGCGCCGGACAGGGAGTAGGCACCGGGGAGCTGTTTTTT. It yields the protein CSAGQGVGTGELFF. The chain has TRBV29-1 and TRBJ2-2; 8 bases match TRBD1. Germline values: CDR1 SQVTM, CDR2 ANQGSEA. The CDR3 totals 14 residues. Losses at the gene ends were 7 bases for V and 4 bases for J; bases not matched to a gene: 8.

V usage is TRBV16 and J usage is TRBJ2-7, with D maybe TRBD2 (5 bases). V lost 0 bases to trimming and J lost 5 bases, with 8 bases between them. This CDR3 region has 13 residues. Germline CDR1 is KGHSY and CDR2 is FQNENV. The CDR3 reads CASSQSTNNEQYF. The CDR3 bases are TGTGCCAGCAGCCAATCGACTAATAACGAGCAGTACTTC.

The rearrangement joins TRBV7-2 to TRBJ2-2; D possibly corresponds to TRBD1 (6 bases). The germline V gene has CDR1 SGHTA and CDR2 FQGNSA. CDR3 length: 15 amino acids. Trimming left V 5 bases short and J 4 bases short, with 14 bases between. The CDR3, as DNA: TGTGCCAGCAGCGTACAGGGACCGGCCACCGGGGAGCTGTTTTTT. Translating gives CASSVQGPATGELFF.

The chain combines TRBV27 with TRBJ1-2, with 10 bases that match TRBD1. The CDR3 spans 14 residues. The germline gives CDR1 MNHEY, CDR2 SMNVEV (reference sequence). V lost 6 bases, J lost 4 bases, and 5 bases stayed unmatched. The CDR3 protein is CASRGTGEGYGYTF. In DNA form, the CDR3 reads TGTGCCAGCAGAGGGACAGGGGAAGGCTATGGCTACACCTTC.

This clone was seen only a few times. The gene calls are TRBV5-1 and TRBJ1-2; no definite D call. Germline values: CDR1 SGHRS, CDR2 YFSETQ. V shed 4 bases and J shed 4 bases, with 8 bases lying between them. The CDR3 runs to 12 residues. The CDR3: CASSEDIYGYTF. The CDR3 DNA reads as TGCGCCAGCAGCGAAGACATCTATGGCTACACCTTC.

The genes are TRBV5-4 and TRBJ2-1; 7 bases map to TRBD2. Germline-derived CDR1 and CDR2 are SGHNT and YYREEE (reference sequence). This CDR3 has 14 residues. Unmatched junction bases numbered 5, after V lost 3 bases and J lost 5 bases. CDR3 in DNA: TGTGCCAGCAGCTCGGGGGGACGGAACAATGAGCAGTTCTTC. This sequence encodes CASSSGGRNNEQFF.

V and J are TRBV5-1 and TRBJ1-1, with a possible D match to TRBD1 (5 bases). V was cut by 4 bases and J by 2 bases, with 12 bases left in between. The CDR3 contains 14 residues. CDR1 and CDR2 from the germline V gene are SGHRS and YFSETQ. The CDR3 region is CASSLQGQNTEAFF. The CDR3 nucleotides read TGCGCCAGCAGCCTCCAGGGTCAAAACACTGAAGCTTTCTTT.

V and J are TRBV5-1 and TRBJ2-1; 8 positions match TRBD1. J gave up 4 bases and V 0 bases, and 6 bases lay outside the gene matches. Germline V gene lookup returns CDR1 SGHRS and CDR2 YFSETQ. The CDR3 covers 16 residues. The CDR3 region is CASSLGRDRRYNEQFF. CDR3 nucleotide sequence: TGCGCCAGCAGCTTGGGCCGGGACAGGCGTTACAATGAGCAGTTCTTC.

To note about this clone: Within the sample, other DNA sequences also encode this same CDR3. The chain uses TRBV7-9 and TRBJ1-2; D remains ambiguous. Germline loops: CDR1 SEHNR, CDR2 FQNEAQ (reference sequence). V was pared by 8 bases and J by 2 bases, with 6 bases between. This CDR3 region has 11 residues. The CDR3 sequence: CASGGNYGYTF. The CDR3, as DNA: TGTGCCAGCGGCGGGAACTATGGCTACACCTTC.